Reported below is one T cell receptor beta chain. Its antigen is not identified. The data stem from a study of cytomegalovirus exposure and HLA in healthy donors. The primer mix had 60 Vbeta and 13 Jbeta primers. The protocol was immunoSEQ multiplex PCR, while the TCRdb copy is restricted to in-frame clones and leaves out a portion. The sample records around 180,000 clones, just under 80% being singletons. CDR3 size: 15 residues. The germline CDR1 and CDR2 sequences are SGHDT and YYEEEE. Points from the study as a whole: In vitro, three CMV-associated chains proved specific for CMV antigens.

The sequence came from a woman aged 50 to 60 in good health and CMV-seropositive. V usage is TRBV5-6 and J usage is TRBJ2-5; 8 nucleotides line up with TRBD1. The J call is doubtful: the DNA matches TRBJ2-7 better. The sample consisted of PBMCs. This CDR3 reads CASSLRTGISYEQYF. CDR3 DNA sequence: TGTGCCAGCAGCTTAAGGACAGGGATTAGCTACGAGCAGTACTTC.